Described below is a single TCR beta chain sequence and its context. The data were produced by immunoSEQ multiplex PCR, yet TCRdb's version contains in-frame clones alone and is incomplete. The sample includes 96,000 or so clones, more than 85% seen only once; the top ten take over 8%. V lost 9 bases and J 6 bases, leaving 12 bases between the germline ends. CDR1 and CDR2 from the germline V gene are MGHRA and YSYEKL. The CDR3 extends over 13 amino acids. This sample was taken from a study of control samples from healthy donors and cancer patients. This clonotype was obtained from a man aged 18 to 29 in good health. The specimen sequenced was blood. This chain links TRBV4-1 with TRBJ1-6; a possible D gene is TRBD1 (6 bases). The CDR3 protein is CASKGVGNSPLHF. CDR3 DNA: TGCGCCAGTAAGGGGGTCGGTAATTCACCCCTCCACTTT.